One T cell receptor (beta chain) is described in this entry. This specimen comes from a study of blood T cell repertoires in COVID-19. Study details: T cells, B-cell-depleted T cells, or PBMCs provided the cDNA or gDNA that served as material.

The J segment lost 3 bases and the V segment lost 5 bases, leaving 11 bases of the junction unmatched. CDR1 is MNHEY and CDR2 is SMNVEV in the germline V gene (reference sequence). The CDR3 consists of 16 residues. Authors' analysis steps: Reference gene primers were amplified, and this amplification served to estimate nucleated cell counts. TCRdb's table, derived via immunoSEQ multiplex PCR, lists solely in-frame clones and lacks some. That table gives V, J and clone size, and the DNA gave D and trimming. This sample has about 480,000 clones, with roughly 89% found just once. Sequencing was carried out using peripheral blood. The receptor comes from a man aged 18 to 30 with COVID-19, enrolled during active disease. V is TRBV27 and J is TRBJ1-1; TRBD1 matches 8 bases. In DNA form, the CDR3 reads TGTGCCAGCAGTGCGGACAGGGTTTGGATGGACACTGAAGCTTTCTTT. As protein: CASSADRVWMDTEAFF.